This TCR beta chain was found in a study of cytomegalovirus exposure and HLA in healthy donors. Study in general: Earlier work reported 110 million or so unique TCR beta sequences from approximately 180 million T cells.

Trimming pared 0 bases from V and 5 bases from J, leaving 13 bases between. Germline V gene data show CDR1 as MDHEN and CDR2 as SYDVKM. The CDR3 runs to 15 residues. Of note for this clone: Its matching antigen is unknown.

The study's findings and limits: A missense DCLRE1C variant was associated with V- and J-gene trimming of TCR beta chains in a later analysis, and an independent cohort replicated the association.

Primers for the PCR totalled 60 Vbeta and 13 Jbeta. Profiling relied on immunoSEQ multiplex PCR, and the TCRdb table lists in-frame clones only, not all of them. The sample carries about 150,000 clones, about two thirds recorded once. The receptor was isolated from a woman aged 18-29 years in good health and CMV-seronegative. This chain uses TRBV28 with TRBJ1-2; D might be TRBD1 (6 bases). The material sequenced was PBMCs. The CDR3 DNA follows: TGTGCCAGCAGTTTATGGCGGGGGGCGGGGTATGGCTACACCTTC. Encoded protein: CASSLWRGAGYGYTF.